Detailed here is one T cell receptor (beta chain). This entry belongs to a study of sequential checkpoint blockade in melanoma. Study in general: Arm A got nivolumab then ipilimumab; arm B the reverse, 1:1. Both treatment sequences were followed by maintenance nivolumab.

Germline V gene lookup returns CDR1 SGHVS and CDR2 FNYEAQ. Trimming left V 1 base short and J 2 bases short, with 14 bases between. This CDR3 comprises 16 residues. The treatment: randomized to nivolumab then ipilimumab (arm A) or the reverse (arm B). PBMC sorting kept live CD3+CD8+ cells without CD19 or CD56. Here immunoSEQ multiplex PCR was the method, and the copy in TCRdb shows in-frame clones only, minus some. The sample gives tens of thousands of clones, roughly 73% of which show up once; around a fifth is in the top ten. The chain is built from TRBV7-6 and TRBJ1-1, with D possibly TRBD1 on 5 matching bases. This TCR came from a human donor with melanoma. The starting material was CD8+ T cells sorted from blood (inferred from file names), obtained from a patient given nivolumab and ipilimumab in sequence. CDR3 bases: TGTGCCAGCAGCTTAGAAAGAACAGGCAAAAACACTGAAGCTTTCTTT. It translates to CASSLERTGKNTEAFF.